Listed below are T cell receptor beta chains from one sample, sequenced in a study of cytomegalovirus exposure and HLA in healthy donors. Using immunoSEQ multiplex PCR, the repertoire was profiled, and TCRdb retains in-frame clones only, with some absent. Here the sample spans about 200,000 clones, approximately 85% being singletons. Sequenced input: PBMCs. The receptors come from a man between 18 and 35 years old in good health and CMV-seronegative. Each CDR3 is given with its conserved first and last residue. D genes are given only for firm matches. Size is stated for part of the rows, as once, few or many counts, or as a class when the clone is expanded.

v_gene	abundance	j_gene	d_gene	CDR3nt	CDR3aa
TRBV29-1	NA	TRBJ2-3	NA	TGCAGCGTTGAAATGGGCCGAGATACGCAGTATTTT	CSVEMGRDTQYF
TRBV9	NA	TRBJ1-6	NA	TGTGCCAGCAGCGTAGAAGGGGATAATTCACCCCTCCACTTT	CASSVEGDNSPLHF
TRBV6-4	NA	TRBJ2-1	TRBD2	TGTGCCAGCATTCACCAAGCCCCTAGCGGGGGATACAATGAGCAGTTCTTC	CASIHQAPSGGYNEQFF
TRBV14	NA	TRBJ1-4	TRBD1	TGTGCCAGCAGCCAATCGGGCATTGGGACAGGGTTACGATGGACTAATGAAAAACTGTTTTTT	CASSQSGIGTGLRWTNEKLFF
TRBV7-9	NA	TRBJ2-1	NA	TGTGCCAGCAGCCTTTCTAGACTAAATCTCGCTTACAATGAGCAGTTCTTC	CASSLSRLNLAYNEQFF
TRBV15	NA	TRBJ1-4	TRBD1	TGTGCCACCAGCAGGGACAGGCAAAAACTGTTTTTT	CATSRDRQKLFF
TRBV19	NA	TRBJ1-2	TRBD1	TGTGCCAGTAGTATAATGACAGGGGACTATGGCTACACCTTC	CASSIMTGDYGYTF
TRBV7-9	NA	TRBJ2-5	TRBD1	TGTGCCAGCAGCTCTCCGGCCGACAGGGCGATAGGAGAGACCCAGTACTTC	CASSSPADRAIGETQYF
TRBV7-2	NA	TRBJ2-1	NA	TGTGCCAGCACCACCGGGTCGTACAATGAGCAGTTCTTC	CASTTGSYNEQFF
TRBV19	NA	TRBJ2-5	NA	TGTGCCAGTACCCTCTACAGGGATATACTACAAGAGACCCAGTACTTC	CASTLYRDILQETQYF
TRBV28	NA	TRBJ2-5	TRBD2	TGTGCCAGCAGTTCTACTTTAGCGGGAGGGCCCTCCCAAGAGACCCAGTACTTC	CASSSTLAGGPSQETQYF
TRBV7-8	NA	TRBJ2-1	NA	TGTGCCAGCAGCTTACGACAGTCCCTCTACAATGAGCAGTTCTTC	CASSLRQSLYNEQFF
TRBV2	NA	TRBJ2-3	TRBD1	TGTGCCAGCACGGGACAGGGGGCGTATACGCAGTATTTT	CASTGQGAYTQYF
TRBV7-9	NA	TRBJ1-2	TRBD1	TGTGCCAGCAGCACCCGGACAGGGGGCGCCTATGGCTACACCTTC	CASSTRTGGAYGYTF
TRBV18	NA	TRBJ1-2	NA	TGTGCCAGCTCACCACTTCAGTCTCTTAACTATGGCTACACCTTC	CASSPLQSLNYGYTF
TRBV13	NA	TRBJ1-3	TRBD1	TGTGCCAGCAGCTTCGGGACAGGGCACATATATTTT	CASSFGTGHIYF
TRBV19	few	TRBJ2-1	NA	TGTGCCAGTGGTTTTGACACCAGCTCCTACAATGAGCAGTTCTTC	CASGFDTSSYNEQFF
TRBV29-1	NA	TRBJ2-5	TRBD2	TGCAGCGTGGGGGGGGAGTGGCTAGCGGGAGAATTTAGAGAGACCCAGTACTTC	CSVGGEWLAGEFRETQYF
TRBV28	NA	TRBJ2-4	NA	TGTGCCAGCAGGCACCAACCCTCCCTGGGCCAAAACATTCAGTACTTC	CASRHQPSLGQNIQYF
TRBV28	NA	TRBJ1-5	NA	TGTGCCAGCAGTTTAAGTGGAAGGGGTTATAGCAATCAGCCCCAGCACTTT	CASSLSGRGYSNQPQHF
TRBV7-2	NA	TRBJ1-5	TRBD1	TGTGCCAGCAGACGTCAGGGGGCCCATCAGCCCCAGCATTTT	CASRRQGAHQPQHF
TRBV25-1	NA	TRBJ2-1	NA	TGTGCCAGCAGTGAGAGTAGGACTCCGAGCTCCTACAATGAGCAGTTCTTC	CASSESRTPSSYNEQFF
TRBV7-6	NA	TRBJ2-1	TRBD2	TGTGCCAGCAGCTTCGGGACTAGCGCTTCGAACAATGAGCAGTTCTTC	CASSFGTSASNNEQFF
TRBV9	NA	TRBJ1-1	TRBD1	TGTGCCAGCAGCTCCCCGTCCGGACAGGGACCACCTGAAGCTTTCTTT	CASSSPSGQGPPEAFF
TRBV5-6	NA	TRBJ2-7	NA	TGTGCCAGCAGCTTTGGGGGGGCCAGCTCCTACGAGCAGTACTTC	CASSFGGASSYEQYF